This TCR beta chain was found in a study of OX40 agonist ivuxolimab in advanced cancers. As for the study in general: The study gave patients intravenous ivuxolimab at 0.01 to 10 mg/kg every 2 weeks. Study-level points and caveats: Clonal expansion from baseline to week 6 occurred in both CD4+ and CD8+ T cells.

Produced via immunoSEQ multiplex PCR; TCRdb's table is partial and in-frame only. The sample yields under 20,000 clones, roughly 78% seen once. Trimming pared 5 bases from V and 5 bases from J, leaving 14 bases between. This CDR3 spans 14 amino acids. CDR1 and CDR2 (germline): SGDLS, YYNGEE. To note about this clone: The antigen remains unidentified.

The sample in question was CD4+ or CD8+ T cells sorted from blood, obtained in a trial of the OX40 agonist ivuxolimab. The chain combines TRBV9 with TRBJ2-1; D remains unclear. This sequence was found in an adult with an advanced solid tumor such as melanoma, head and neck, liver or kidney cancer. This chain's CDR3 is CASSDPVSHNEQFF. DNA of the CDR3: TGTGCCAGCAGTGACCCCGTTTCTCACAATGAGCAGTTCTTC.